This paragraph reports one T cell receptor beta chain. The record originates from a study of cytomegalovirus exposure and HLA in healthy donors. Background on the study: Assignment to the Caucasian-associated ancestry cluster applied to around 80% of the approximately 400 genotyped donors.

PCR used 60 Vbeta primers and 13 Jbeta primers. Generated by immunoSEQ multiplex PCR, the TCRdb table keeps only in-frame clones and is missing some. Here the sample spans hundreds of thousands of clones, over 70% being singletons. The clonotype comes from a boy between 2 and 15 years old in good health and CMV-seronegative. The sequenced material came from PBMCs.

CDR3 loop: CAISEYAGFTDTQYF. The CDR3 nucleotides are TGTGCCATCAGTGAGTATGCAGGCTTCACAGATACGCAGTATTTT. The rearrangement links TRBV10-3 to TRBJ2-3, with D hard to call. Trimming took off 1 base at V and 2 bases at J, with 10 bases between the two ends. Germline V gives CDR1 ENHRY, CDR2 SYGVKD. The CDR3 totals 15 residues.